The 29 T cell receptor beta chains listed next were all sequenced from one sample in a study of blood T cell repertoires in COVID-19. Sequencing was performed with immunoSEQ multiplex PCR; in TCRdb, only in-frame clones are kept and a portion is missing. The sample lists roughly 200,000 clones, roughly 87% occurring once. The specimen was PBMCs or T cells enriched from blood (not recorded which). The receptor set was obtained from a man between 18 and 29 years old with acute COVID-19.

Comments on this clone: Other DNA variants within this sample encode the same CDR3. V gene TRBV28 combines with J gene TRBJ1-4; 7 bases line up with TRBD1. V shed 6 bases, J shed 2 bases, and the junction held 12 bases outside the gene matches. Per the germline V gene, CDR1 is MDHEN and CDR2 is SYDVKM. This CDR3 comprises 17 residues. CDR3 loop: CASRRGTAGPTNEKLFF. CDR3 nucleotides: TGTGCCAGCAGGCGAGGGACAGCCGGGCCCACTAATGAAAAACTGTTTTTT.

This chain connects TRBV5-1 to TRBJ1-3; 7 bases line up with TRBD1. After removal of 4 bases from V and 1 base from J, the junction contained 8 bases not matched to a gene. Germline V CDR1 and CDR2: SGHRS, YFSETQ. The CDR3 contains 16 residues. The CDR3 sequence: CASSIDRVASGNTIYF. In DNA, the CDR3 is TGCGCCAGCAGCATTGACAGGGTAGCATCTGGAAACACCATATATTTT.

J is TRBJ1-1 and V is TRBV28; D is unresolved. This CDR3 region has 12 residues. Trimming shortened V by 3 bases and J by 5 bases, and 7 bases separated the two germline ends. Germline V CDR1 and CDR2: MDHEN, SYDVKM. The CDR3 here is CASSFRGTEAFF. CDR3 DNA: TGTGCCAGCAGTTTCAGAGGGACTGAAGCTTTCTTT.

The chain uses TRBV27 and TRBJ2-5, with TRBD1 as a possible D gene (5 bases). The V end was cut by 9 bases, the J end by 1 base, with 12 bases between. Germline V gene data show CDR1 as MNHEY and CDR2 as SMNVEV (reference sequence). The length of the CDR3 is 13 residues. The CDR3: CARGVHFQETQYF. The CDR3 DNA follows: TGTGCCAGAGGGGTCCATTTCCAAGAGACCCAGTACTTC.

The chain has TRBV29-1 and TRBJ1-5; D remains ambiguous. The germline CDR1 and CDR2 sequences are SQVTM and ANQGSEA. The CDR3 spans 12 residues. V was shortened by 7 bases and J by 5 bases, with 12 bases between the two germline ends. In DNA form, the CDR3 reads TGCAGCGCAGACACGGACTATCAGCCCCAGCATTTT. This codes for CSADTDYQPQHF.

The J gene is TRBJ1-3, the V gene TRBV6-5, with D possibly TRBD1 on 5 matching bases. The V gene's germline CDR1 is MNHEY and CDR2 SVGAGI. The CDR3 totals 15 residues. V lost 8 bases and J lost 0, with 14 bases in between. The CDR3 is CASGYRGISGNTIYF. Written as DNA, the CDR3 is TGTGCCAGCGGATATCGGGGGATCTCTGGAAACACCATATATTTT.

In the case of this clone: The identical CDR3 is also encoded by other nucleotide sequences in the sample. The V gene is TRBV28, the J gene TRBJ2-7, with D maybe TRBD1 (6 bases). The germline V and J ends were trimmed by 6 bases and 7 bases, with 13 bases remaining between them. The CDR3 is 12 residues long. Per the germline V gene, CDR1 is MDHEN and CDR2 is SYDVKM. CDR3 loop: CASSLTGGEQYF. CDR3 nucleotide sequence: TGTGCCAGCAGCTTGACAGGCGGGGAGCAGTACTTC.

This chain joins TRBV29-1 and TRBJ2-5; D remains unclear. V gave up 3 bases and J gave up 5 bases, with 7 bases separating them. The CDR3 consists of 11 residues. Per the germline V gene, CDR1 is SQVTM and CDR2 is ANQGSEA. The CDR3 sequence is CSVDFAETQYF. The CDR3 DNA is TGCAGCGTTGATTTTGCGGAGACCCAGTACTTC.

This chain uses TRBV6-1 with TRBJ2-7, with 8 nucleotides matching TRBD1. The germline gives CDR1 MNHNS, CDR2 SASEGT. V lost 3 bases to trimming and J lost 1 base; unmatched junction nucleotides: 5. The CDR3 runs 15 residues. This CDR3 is CASSEVGQVSYEQYF. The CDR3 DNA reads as TGTGCCAGCAGTGAGGTGGGACAGGTTTCCTACGAGCAGTACTTC.

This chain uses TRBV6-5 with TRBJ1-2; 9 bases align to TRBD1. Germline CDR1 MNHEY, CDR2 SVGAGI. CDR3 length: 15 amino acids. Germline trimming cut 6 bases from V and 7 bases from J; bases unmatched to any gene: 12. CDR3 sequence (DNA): TGTGCCAGCAGCCGTTCCGGACAGGGGAGGATTGGCTACACCTTC. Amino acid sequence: CASSRSGQGRIGYTF.

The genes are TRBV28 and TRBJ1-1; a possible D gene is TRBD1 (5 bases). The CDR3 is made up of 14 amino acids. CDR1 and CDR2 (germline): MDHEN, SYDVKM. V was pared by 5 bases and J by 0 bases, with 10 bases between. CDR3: CASSQTGLNTEAFF. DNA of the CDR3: TGTGCCAGCAGTCAAACAGGACTGAACACTGAAGCTTTCTTT.

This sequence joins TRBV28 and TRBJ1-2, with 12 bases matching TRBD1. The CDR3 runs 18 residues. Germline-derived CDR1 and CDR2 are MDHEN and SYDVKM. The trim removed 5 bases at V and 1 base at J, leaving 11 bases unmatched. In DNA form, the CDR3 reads TGTGCCAGCAGTGGATCGGGACAGGGGGCGATTTTTAACTATGGCTACACCTTC. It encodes CASSGSGQGAIFNYGYTF.

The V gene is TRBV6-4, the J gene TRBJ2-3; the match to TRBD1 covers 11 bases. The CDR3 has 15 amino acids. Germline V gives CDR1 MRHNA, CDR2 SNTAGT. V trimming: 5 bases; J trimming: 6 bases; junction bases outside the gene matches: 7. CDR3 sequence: CASSNWTGGVDTQYF. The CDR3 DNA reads TGTGCCAGCAGTAATTGGACAGGGGGCGTGGATACGCAGTATTTT.

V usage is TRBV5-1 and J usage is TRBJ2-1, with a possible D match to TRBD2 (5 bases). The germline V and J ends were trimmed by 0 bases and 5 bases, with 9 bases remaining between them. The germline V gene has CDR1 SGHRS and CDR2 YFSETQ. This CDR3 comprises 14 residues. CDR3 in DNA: TGCGCCAGCAGCTTGGTCCCCGGGAACAATGAGCAGTTCTTC. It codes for CASSLVPGNNEQFF.

The CDR3 DNA sequence: TGTGCCAGCAGTCGAGGGCGATTGGGAAGCTCTGGGGCCAACGTCCTGACTTTC. Amino acid sequence: CASSRGRLGSSGANVLTF. The chain links TRBV7-9 to TRBJ2-6; D is possibly TRBD2 (5 bases). Germline V gene data show CDR1 as SEHNR and CDR2 as FQNEAQ (reference sequence). CDR3 size: 18 residues. V shed 6 bases and J shed 0 bases, with 18 bases lying between them. The full variable domain, with the rest looked up from reference TRBV7-9 and TRBJ2-6, is DTGVSQNPRHKITKRGQNVTFRCDPISEHNRLYWYRQTLGQGPEFLTYFQNEAQLEKSRLLSDRFSAERPKGSFSTLEIQRTEQGDSAMYLCASSRGRLGSSGANVLTFGAGSRLTVL.

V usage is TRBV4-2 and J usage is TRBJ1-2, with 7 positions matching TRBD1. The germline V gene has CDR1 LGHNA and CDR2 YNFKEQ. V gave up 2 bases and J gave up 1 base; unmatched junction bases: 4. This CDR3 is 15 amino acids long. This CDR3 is CASSQPWDSNYGYTF. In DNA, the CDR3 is TGTGCCAGCAGCCAACCCTGGGACAGTAACTATGGCTACACCTTC.

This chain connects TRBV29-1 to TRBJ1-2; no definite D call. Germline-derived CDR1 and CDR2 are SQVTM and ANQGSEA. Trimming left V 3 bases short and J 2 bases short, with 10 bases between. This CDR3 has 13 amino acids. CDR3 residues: CSVDSTANYGYTF. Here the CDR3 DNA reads TGCAGCGTTGACTCCACAGCAAACTATGGCTACACCTTC.

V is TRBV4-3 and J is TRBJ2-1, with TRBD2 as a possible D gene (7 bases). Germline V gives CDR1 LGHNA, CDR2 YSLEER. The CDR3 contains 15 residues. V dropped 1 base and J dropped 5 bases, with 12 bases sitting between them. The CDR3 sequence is CASSQVGGRDNEQFF. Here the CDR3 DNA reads TGCGCCAGCAGCCAAGTAGGGGGGAGGGACAATGAGCAGTTCTTC.

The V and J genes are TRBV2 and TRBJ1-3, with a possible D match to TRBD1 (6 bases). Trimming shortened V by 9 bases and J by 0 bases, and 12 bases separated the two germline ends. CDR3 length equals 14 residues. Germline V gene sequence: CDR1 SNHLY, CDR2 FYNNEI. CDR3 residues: CARSQGNSGNTIYF. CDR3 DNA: TGTGCCAGGAGCCAGGGGAACTCTGGAAACACCATATATTTT.

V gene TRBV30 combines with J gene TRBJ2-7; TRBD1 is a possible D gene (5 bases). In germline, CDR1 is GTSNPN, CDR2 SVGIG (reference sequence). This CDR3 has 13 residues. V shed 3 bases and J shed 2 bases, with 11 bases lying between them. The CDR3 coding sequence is TGTGCCTGGAGCCCATCAGGGACCTACGAGCAGTACTTC. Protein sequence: CAWSPSGTYEQYF.

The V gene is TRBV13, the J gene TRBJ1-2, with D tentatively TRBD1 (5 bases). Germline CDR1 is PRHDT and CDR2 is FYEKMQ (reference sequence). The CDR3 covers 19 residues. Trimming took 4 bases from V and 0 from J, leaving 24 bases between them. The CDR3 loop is CASSSTPRVTGQANYGYTF. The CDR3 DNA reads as TGTGCCAGCAGCTCAACCCCACGAGTAACAGGTCAAGCTAACTATGGCTACACCTTC.

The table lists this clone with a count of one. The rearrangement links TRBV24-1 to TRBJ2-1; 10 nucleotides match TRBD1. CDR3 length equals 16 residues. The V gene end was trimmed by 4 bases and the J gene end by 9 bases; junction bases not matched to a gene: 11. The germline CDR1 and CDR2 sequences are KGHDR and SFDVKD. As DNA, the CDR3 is TGTGCCACCAGTGAGACCTTCCGGGACAGGGGAGGTGAGCAGTTCTTC. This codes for CATSETFRDRGGEQFF.

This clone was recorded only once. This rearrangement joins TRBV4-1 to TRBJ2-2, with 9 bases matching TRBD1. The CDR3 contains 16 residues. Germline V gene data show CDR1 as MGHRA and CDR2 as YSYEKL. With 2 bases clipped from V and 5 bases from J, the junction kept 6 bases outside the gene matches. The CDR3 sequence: CASSQTLGTGTGELFF. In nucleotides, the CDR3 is TGCGCCAGCAGCCAAACCCTCGGGACAGGGACCGGGGAGCTGTTTTTT.

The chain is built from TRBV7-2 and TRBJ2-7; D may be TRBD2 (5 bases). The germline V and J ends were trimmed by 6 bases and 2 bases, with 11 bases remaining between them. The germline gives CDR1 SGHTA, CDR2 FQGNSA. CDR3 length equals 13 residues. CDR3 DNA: TGTGCCAGCAGTCGGGGAGAGACCTACGAGCAGTACTTC. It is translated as CASSRGETYEQYF.

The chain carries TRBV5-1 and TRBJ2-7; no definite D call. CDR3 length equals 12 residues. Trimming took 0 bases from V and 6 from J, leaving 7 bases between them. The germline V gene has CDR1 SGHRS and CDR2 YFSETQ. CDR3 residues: CASSLAAGEQYF. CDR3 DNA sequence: TGCGCCAGCAGCTTGGCGGCAGGCGAGCAGTACTTC.

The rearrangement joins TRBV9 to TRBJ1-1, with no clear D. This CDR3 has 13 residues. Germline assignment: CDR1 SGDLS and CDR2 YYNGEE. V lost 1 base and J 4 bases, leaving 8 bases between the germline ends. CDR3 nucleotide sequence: TGTGCCAGCAGCGTATCACCGAGCACTGAAGCTTTCTTT. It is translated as CASSVSPSTEAFF.

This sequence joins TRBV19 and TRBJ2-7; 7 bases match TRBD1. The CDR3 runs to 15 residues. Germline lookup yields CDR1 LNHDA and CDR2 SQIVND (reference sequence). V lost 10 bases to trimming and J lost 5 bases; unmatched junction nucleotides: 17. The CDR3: CATNRGGLQEDEQYF. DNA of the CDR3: TGTGCCACAAACCGAGGGGGCCTCCAAGAGGACGAGCAGTACTTC.

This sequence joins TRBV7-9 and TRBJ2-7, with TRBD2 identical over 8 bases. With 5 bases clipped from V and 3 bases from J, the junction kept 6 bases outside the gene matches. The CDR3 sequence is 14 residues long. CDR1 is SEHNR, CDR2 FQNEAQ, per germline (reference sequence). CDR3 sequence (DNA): TGTGCCAGCAGCCTTAGCGGGGTAGACTACGAGCAGTACTTC. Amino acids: CASSLSGVDYEQYF.

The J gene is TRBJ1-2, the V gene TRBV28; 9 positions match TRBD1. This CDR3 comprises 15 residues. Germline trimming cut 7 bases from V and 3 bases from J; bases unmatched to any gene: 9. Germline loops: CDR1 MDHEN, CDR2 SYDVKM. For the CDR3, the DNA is TGTGCCAGCAAGACCCTGACAGGGGGAGACTATGGCTACACCTTC. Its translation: CASKTLTGGDYGYTF.